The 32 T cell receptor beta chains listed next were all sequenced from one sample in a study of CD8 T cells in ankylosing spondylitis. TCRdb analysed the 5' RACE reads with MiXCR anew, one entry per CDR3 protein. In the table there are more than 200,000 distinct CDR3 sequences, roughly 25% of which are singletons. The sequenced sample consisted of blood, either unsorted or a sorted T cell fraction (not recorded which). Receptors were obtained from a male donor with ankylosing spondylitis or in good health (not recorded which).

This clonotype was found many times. The CDR3, as DNA: TGCAGCGCCGAAGCCCCCGGGACAGGGGGGCCAGATACGCAGTATTTT. This translates into CSAEAPGTGGPDTQYF. The V and J genes are TRBV29-1 and TRBJ2-3, with TRBD1 matching over 11 bases. CDR1 is SQVTM and CDR2 is ANQGSEA in the germline V gene. J lost 4 bases, V lost 7 bases, and 13 bases had no gene match. The length of the CDR3 is 16 residues.

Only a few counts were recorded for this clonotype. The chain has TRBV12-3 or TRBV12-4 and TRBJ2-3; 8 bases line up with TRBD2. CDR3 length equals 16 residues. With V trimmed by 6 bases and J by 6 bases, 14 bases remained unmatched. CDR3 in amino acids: CASSDPAGTRRDTQYF. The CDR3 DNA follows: TGTGCCAGCAGCGACCCCGCCGGGACTAGGCGCGATACGCAGTATTTT.

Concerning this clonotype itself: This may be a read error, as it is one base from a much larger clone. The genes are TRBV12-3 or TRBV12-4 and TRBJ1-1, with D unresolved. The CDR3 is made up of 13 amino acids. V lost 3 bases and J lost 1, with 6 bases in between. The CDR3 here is CASSFSENTEAFF. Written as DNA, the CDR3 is TGTGCCAGCAGTTTCAGCGAGAACACTGAAGCTTTCTTT.

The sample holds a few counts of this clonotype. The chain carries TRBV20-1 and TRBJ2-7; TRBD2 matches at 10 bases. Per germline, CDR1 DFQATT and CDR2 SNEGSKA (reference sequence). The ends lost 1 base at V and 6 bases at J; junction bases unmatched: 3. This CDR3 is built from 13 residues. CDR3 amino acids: CSARASGGTEQYF. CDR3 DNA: TGCAGTGCTAGAGCTAGCGGGGGTACCGAGCAGTACTTC.

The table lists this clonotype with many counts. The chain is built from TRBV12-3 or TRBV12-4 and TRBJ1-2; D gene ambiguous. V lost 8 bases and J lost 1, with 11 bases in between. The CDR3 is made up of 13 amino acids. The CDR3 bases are TGTGCCAGCGGGGATGCACGTAACTATGGCTACACCTTC. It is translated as CASGDARNYGYTF.

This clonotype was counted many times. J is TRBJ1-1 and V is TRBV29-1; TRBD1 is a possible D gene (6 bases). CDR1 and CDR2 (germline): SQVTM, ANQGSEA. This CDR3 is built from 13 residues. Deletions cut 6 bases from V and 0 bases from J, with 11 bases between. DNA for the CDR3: TGCAGCGTGGGCAGGGGACTGAACACTGAAGCTTTCTTT. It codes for CSVGRGLNTEAFF.

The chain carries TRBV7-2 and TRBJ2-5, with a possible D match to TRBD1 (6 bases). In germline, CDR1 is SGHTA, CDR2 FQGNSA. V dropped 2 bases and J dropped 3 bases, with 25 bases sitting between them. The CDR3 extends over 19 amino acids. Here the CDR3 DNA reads TGTGCCAGCAGCTTACCGGTCAGTTGGGAAACAGGGCTGGAAGAGACCCAGTACTTC. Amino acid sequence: CASSLPVSWETGLEETQYF. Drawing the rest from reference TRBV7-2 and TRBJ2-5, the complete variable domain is GAGVSQSPSNKVTEKGKDVELRCDPISGHTALYWYRQSLGQGLEFLIYFQGNSAPDKSGLPSDRFSAERTGGSVSTLTIQRTQQEDSAVYLCASSLPVSWETGLEETQYFGPGTRLLVL.

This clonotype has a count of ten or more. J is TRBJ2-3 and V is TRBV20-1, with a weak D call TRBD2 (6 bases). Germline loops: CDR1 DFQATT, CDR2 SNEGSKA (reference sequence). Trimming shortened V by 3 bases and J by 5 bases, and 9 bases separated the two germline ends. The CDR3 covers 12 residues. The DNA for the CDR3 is TGCAGTGCTAGCTGGGGAGGAGATACGCAGTATTTT. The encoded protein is CSASWGGDTQYF.

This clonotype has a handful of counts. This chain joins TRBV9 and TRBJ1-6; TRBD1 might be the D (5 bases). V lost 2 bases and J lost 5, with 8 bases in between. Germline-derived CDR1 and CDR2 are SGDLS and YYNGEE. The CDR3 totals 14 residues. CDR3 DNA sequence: TGTGCCAGCAGCGTTGCAGGGCATAATTCACCCCTCCACTTT. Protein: CASSVAGHNSPLHF. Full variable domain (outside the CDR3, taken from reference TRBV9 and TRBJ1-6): DSGVTQTPKHLITATGQRVTLRCSPRSGDLSVYWYQQSLDQGLQFLIQYYNGEERAKGNILERFSAQQFPDLHSELNLSSLELGDSALYFCASSVAGHNSPLHFGNGTRLTVT.

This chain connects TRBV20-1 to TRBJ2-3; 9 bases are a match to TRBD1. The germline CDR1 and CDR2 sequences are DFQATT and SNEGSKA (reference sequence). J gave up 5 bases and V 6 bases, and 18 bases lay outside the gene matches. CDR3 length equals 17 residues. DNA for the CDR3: TGCAGTGCGCCGGACAGGGGCCAAATGAACCTAGAAGATACGCAGTATTTT. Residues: CSAPDRGQMNLEDTQYF.

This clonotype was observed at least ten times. CDR3: CASRRDSNSPLHF. The CDR3, as DNA: TGTGCCAGCAGACGGGACAGTAATTCACCCCTCCACTTT. The V call is TRBV6-6, the J call TRBJ1-6, with TRBD1 matching over 7 bases. The germline V gene has CDR1 MNHNY and CDR2 SVGAGI (reference sequence). The CDR3 consists of 13 residues. Trimming cost V 6 bases and J 6 bases; bases outside gene matches: 2.

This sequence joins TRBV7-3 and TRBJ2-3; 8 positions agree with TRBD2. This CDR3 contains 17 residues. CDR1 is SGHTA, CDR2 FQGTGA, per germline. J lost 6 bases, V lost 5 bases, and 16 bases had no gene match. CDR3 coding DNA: TGTGCCAGCAGCCCGCGGACTAGCCCTCTCCAGGCGGATACGCAGTATTTT. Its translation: CASSPRTSPLQADTQYF.

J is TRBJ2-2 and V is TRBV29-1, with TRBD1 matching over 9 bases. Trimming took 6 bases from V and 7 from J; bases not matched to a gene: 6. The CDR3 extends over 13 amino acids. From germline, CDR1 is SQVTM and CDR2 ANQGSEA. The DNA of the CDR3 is TGCAGCGTACGGGGACAGGGTCACGGGGAGCTGTTTTTT. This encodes CSVRGQGHGELFF.

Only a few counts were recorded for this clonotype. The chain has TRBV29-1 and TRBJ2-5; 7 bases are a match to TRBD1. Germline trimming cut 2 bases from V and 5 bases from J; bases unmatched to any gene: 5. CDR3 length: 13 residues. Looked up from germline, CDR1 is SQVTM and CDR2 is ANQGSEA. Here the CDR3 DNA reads TGCAGCGTTGAATCTATACAGGGGGAGACCCAGTACTTC. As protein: CSVESIQGETQYF.

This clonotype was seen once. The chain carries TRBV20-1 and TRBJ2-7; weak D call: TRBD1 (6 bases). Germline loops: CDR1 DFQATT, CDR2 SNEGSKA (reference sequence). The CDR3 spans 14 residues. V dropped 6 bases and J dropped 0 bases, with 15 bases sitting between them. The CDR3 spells CSAPQGSLSYEQYF. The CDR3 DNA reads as TGCAGTGCCCCACAGGGTTCCCTCTCCTACGAGCAGTACTTC.

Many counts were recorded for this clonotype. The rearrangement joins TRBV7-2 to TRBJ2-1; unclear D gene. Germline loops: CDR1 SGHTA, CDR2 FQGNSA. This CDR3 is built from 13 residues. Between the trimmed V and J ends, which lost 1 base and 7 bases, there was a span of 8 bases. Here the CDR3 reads CASSLVGFNEQFF. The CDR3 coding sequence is TGTGCCAGCAGCTTAGTGGGGTTTAATGAGCAGTTCTTC.

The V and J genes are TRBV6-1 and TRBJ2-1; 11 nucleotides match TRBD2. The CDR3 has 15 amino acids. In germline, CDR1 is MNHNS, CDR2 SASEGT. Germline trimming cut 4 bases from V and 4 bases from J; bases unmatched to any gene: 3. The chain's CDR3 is CASSGSGGEYNEQFF. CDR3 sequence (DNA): TGTGCCAGCAGTGGTAGCGGGGGGGAGTACAATGAGCAGTTCTTC.

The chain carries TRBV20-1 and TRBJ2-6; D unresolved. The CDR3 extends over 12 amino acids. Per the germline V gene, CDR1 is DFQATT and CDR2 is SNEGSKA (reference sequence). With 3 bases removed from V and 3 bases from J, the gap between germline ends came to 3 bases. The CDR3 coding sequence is TGCAGTGCTAGCGGTGGGGCCAACGTCCTGACTTTC. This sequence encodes CSASGGANVLTF.

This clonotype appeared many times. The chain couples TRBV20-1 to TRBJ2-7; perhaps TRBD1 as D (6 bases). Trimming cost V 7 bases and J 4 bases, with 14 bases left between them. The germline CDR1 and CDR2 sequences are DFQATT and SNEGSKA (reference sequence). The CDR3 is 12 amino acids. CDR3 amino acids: CSGAQGQYEQYF. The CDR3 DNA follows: TGCAGTGGCGCCCAGGGGCAATACGAGCAGTACTTC.

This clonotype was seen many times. The CDR3 DNA follows: TGTGCCAGCAGCTTAGCTAACCGGCTCTCGAGTGGAGCTTTCTTT. Its protein is CASSLANRLSSGAFF. The V and J genes are TRBV7-2 and TRBJ1-1, with no clear D. The germline CDR1 and CDR2 sequences are SGHTA and FQGNSA. There are 15 residues in the CDR3. V lost 0 bases to trimming and J lost 10 bases, with 18 bases between them.

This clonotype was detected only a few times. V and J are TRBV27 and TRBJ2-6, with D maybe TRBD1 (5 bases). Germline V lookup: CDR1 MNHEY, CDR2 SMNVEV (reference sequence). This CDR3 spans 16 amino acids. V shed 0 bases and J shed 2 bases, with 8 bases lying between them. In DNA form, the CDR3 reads TGTGCCAGCAGTTTATCGGCAGGGACTGGGGCCAACGTCCTGACTTTC. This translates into CASSLSAGTGANVLTF.

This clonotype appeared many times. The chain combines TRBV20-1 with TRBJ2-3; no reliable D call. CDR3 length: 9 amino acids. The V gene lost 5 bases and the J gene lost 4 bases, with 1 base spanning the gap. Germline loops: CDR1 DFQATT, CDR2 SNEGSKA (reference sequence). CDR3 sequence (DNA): TGCAGTGCTCCAGATACGCAGTATTTT. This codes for CSAPDTQYF.

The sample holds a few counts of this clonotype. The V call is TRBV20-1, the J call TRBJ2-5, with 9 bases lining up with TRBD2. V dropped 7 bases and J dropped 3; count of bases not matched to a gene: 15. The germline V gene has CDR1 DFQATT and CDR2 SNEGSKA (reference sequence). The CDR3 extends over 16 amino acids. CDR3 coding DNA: TGCAGTGTGACGACTGGGCTAGCGGGGTCAGAAGAGACCCAGTACTTC. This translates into CSVTTGLAGSEETQYF.

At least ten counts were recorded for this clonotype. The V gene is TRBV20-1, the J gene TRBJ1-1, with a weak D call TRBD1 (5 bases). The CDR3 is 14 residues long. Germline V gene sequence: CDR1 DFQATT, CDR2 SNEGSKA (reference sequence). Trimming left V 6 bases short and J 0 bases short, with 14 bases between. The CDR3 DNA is TGCAGTGCGAGGGACGGAAAAATGAACACTGAAGCTTTCTTT. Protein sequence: CSARDGKMNTEAFF.

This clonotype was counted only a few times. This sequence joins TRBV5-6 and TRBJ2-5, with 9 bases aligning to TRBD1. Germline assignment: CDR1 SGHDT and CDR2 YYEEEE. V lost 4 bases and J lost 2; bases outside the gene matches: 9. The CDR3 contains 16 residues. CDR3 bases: TGTGCCAGCAGCCTGCCGGGACAGGGCCCACAAGAGACCCAGTACTTC. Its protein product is CASSLPGQGPQETQYF. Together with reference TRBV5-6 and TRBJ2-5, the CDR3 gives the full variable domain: DAGVTQSPTHLIKTRGQQVTLRCSPKSGHDTVSWYQQALGQGPQFIFQYYEEEERQRGNFPDRFSGHQFPNYSSELNVNALLLGDSALYLCASSLPGQGPQETQYFGPGTRLLVL.

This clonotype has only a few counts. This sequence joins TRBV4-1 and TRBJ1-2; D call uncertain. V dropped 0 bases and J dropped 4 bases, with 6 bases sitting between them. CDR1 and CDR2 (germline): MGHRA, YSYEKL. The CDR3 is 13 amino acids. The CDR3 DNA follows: TGCGCCAGCAGCCAAGAGGTTCTCTATGGCTACACCTTC. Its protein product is CASSQEVLYGYTF.

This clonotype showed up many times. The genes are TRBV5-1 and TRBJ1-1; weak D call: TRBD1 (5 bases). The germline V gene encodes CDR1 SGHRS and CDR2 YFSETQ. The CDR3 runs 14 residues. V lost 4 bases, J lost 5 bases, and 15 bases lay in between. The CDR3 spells CASSIQVETTEAFF. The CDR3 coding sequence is TGCGCCAGCAGCATACAGGTAGAAACGACTGAAGCTTTCTTT.

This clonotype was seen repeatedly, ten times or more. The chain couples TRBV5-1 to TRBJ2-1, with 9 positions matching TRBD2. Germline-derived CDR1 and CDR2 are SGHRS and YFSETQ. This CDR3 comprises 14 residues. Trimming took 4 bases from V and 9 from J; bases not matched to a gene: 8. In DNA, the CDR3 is TGCGCCAGCAGCCCGGGACTAGCTCTGGGTGAGCAGTTCTTC. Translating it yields CASSPGLALGEQFF.

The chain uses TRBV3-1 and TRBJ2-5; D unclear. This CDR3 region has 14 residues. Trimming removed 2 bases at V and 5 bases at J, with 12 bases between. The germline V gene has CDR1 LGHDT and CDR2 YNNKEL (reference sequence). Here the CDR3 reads CASSQQRARETQYF. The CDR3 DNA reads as TGTGCCAGCAGCCAACAAAGGGCGAGGGAGACCCAGTACTTC.

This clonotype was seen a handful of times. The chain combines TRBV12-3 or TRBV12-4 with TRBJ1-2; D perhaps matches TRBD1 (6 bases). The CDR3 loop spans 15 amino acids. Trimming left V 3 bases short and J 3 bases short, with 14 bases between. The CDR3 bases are TGTGCCAGCAGTTTGAGGTCACAGGGCTACTATGGCTACACCTTC. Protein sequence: CASSLRSQGYYGYTF.

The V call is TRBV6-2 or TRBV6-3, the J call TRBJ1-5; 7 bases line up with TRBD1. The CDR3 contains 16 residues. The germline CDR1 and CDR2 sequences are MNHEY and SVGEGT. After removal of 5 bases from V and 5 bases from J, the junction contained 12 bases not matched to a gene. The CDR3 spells CASSTGTDSRDQPQHF. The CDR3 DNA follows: TGTGCCAGCAGTACCGGGACAGATTCTCGGGATCAGCCCCAGCATTTT.

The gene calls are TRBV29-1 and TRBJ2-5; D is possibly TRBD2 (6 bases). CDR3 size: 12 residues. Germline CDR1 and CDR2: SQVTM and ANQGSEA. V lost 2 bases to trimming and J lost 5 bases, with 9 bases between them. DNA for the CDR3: TGCAGCGTTGAATCGGGGGTGGAGACCCAGTACTTC. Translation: CSVESGVETQYF.